The T cell receptor (beta chain) described here comes from a study of blood T cell repertoires in COVID-19. About the research overall: From the United States, Italy and Spain came samples of acute and convalescent COVID-19.

In germline, CDR1 is MGHRA, CDR2 YSYEKL. The V and J ends lost 3 bases and 2 bases respectively, with 12 bases between them. The CDR3 has 15 residues. This table comes from immunoSEQ multiplex PCR, and its TCRdb copy is limited to in-frame clones, with some not included. The sample includes tens of thousands of clones, 80% of them seen just once. Source material: peripheral blood. The V call is TRBV4-1, the J call TRBJ2-3; D ambiguous. The sequence came from a man between 60 and 75 years old with acute or convalescent COVID-19. CDR3 region: CASSHHGILTDTQYF. CDR3 sequence (DNA): TGCGCCAGCAGCCACCACGGTATCCTCACAGATACGCAGTATTTT.